Following are 2 T cell receptor beta chains from one sample sequenced in a study of regulatory T cells in long-lasting Graves disease. Sequencing libraries for TCR beta were prepared with iRepertoire HTBI primers and Arm-PCR of CDR3 regions. TCRdb independently ran MiXCR on the multiplex PCR reads; one entry per CDR3 protein. Altogether fewer than 400,000 distinct CDR3 sequences are present, more than 20% being singletons, with the ten largest covering less than 25%. Time point indicated: persistent/refractory GD, antithyroid drugs over 5 years with positive TRAb. The TCR library was made from RNA extracted from PBMCs. The material sequenced was peripheral blood mononuclear cells (PBMCs), taken when the disease was refractory, from a patient treated with antithyroid drugs. Every receptor here comes from a female donor with Graves disease.

J is TRBJ2-1 and V is TRBV7-2, with 8 bases that match TRBD2. The trim removed 1 base at V and 7 bases at J, leaving 9 bases unmatched. CDR3 length equals 16 residues. Germline CDR1 reads SGHTA; CDR2 reads FQGNSA. CDR3 sequence: CASSLVPAGVGNEQFF. The CDR3 nucleotides are TGTGCCAGCAGCTTAGTTCCAGCGGGAGTGGGTAATGAGCAGTTCTTC.

J is TRBJ2-7 and V is TRBV3-1; D unresolved. The CDR3 is 17 residues long. Trimming shortened V by 4 bases and J by 6 bases, and 25 bases separated the two germline ends. In germline, CDR1 is LGHDT, CDR2 YNNKEL (reference sequence). CDR3 DNA sequence: TGTGCCAGCAGCCCTCGACTCCAAAACCCAGGACGAGTCGAGCAGTACTTC. This gives the protein CASSPRLQNPGRVEQYF.